This T cell receptor beta chain was obtained from a study of T cells in Graves' hyperthyroidism and ophthalmopathy (dated by TCRdb to the late 2010s). As for the study more broadly: Peripheral blood samples were taken at the time of initial diagnosis, prior to any treatment. A discovery cohort of 95 to 100 patients, about 43 with Graves' ophthalmopathy and about 58 with stable Graves' hyperthyroidism, was used to find distinguishing TCR V-J signatures. Whether ophthalmopathy could be predicted prospectively was tested in an independent validation cohort made up of approximately 19 hyperthyroidism patients plus 17 patients who later progressed to ophthalmopathy. The approximately 100 discovery patients were divided at random into training and test sets in a 7:3 ratio. In addition, the study compared T-cell repertoires in thyroid tissue and in blood from about six Graves' hyperthyroidism patients. Once sampling was done, hyperthyroidism patients were given methimazole at a starting dose of 30 mg daily, whereas ophthalmopathy patients were given high-dose intravenous methylprednisolone. The paper describes TCR Vbeta CDR3 sequencing of roughly 130 peripheral blood samples, made up of roughly 45 ophthalmopathy patients, 70 to 75 hyperthyroidism patients and about 17 progressor patients.

Moderately to severely active disease, a Clinical Activity Score of at least 3, a NOSPECS grade of at least 4, and a duration under 3 months were present in ophthalmopathy patients. Exclusion was applied to patients with uncontrolled infections, other autoimmune diseases, pregnancy or lactation. Diagnoses were established on the basis of clinical symptoms, serum thyroxine and TRAb, thyroid ultrasound, and orbital computed tomography. PBMCs were separated from 10 ml of fresh peripheral blood using Ficoll-Paque density gradient centrifugation. Total RNA was extracted using Trizol reagent, and RNA quality was assessed on an Agilent 2100 Bioanalyzer. Amplification of TCR beta CDR3 regions was carried out from RNA transcripts. A first-round RT-PCR of the TCR CDR3 used the HTBI primer set with the Qiagen OneStep RT-PCR kit. A second multiplex PCR round built the libraries, followed by size selection and purification. Paired-end sequencing of the libraries was performed with 100 bp reads on an Illumina HiSeq2000. For the original study's pipeline: SOAPnuke was used to process the raw data, with reads discarded if the reads contained adapters or uncalled bases, had a mean Phred below 15, or lacked an exact constant-primer or identifier match. High-quality paired reads were merged using COPE v1.2.5, and each unique nucleotide sequence was defined as a clonotype. MiTCR v1.1 was used to align the clonotypes against IMGT TRBV, TRBD and TRBJ reference segments. The analysis was restricted to V-J combinations with a frequency above 0.0001, which together covered roughly 99% of the repertoires. A TCS score was defined as the ratio of F50 (clonal expansion) to E x V (chaos), with BLOSUM62-based TCRdist applied between CDR3 peptides within each V-J. Welch's t-statistics and random forest reduced roughly 540 V-J features to 10 to 15, which were used in a naive Bayes classifier (R e1071). Using fastp at Q25 and MiXCR, TCRdb reprocessed the public reads and kept productive beta chains. Rows merge per CDR3 protein into single entries with the most common DNA and genes. The V and J calls were not made by the authors but by TCRdb's processing. Counted in this sample were 360,000 or so distinct CDR3 sequences; 15% to 20% of them appeared once. The top ten constitute around 15% of the sample.

A distance of 6 bases separates the germline ends of V and J, which lose 1 base and 3 bases respectively. In the germline V gene (reference sequence), CDR1 corresponds to LNHDA and CDR2 to SQIVND. The CDR3 spans 13 residues, from the cysteine through the phenylalanine. The kept DNA is CDR3 alone, 39 bases in frame from the first base. What the research found in general, with its limitations: During validation, the model predicted progression to ophthalmopathy a median of approximately six months ahead of onset, with just under 71% sensitivity and 72% to 80% specificity. Most expanded thyroid clonotypes (frequency above 0.001) were also detected in blood, a finding suggesting that blood repertoires may reflect thyroid immune responses. A model built on a 13 V-J signature distinguished ophthalmopathy from stable hyperthyroidism, reaching 85% to 90% sensitivity and 81.08% specificity in cross-validation and 80%/75% in testing. No statistical method was used to set the sample size in advance, and investigators knew the group allocation.

This clonotype was seen many times. What this receptor recognizes is not known. No base quality values were provided; no much bigger clone lies one nucleotide off. The chain is assembled from TRBV19 and TRBJ1-1; no confident D gene assignment can be made. The TCR sequence derives from a woman between 40 and 50 years old with Graves' ophthalmopathy. The sequencing input was blood. The bases are TGTGCCAGTAGTATAGCCGCTGACACTGAAGCTTTCTTT. Its translation is CASSIAADTEAFF.